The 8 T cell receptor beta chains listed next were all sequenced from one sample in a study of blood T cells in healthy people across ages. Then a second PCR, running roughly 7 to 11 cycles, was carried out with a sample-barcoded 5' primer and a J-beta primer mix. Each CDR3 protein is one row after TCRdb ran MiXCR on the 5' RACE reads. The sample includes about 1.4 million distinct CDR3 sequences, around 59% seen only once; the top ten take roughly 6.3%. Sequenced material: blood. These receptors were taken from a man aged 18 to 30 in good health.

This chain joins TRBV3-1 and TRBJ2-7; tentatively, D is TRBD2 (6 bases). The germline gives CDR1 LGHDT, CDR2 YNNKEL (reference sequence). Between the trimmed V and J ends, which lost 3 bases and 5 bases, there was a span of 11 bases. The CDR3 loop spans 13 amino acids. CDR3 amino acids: CASSHAWEDEQYF. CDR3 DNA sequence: TGTGCCAGCAGCCATGCATGGGAGGACGAGCAGTACTTC.

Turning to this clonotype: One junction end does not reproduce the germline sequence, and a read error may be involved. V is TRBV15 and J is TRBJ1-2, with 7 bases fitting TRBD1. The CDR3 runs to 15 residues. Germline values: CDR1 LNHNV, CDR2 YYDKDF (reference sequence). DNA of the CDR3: TGTGCCATCAGCAGACTAGACAGGGAGGAATATGGCTACACCTTC. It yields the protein CAISRLDREEYGYTF.

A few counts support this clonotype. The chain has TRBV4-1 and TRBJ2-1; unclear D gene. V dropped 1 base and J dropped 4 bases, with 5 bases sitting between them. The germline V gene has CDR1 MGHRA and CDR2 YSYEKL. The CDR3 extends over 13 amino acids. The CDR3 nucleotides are TGCGCCAGCAGCCAAGGAGAGTACAATGAGCAGTTCTTC. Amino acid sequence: CASSQGEYNEQFF.

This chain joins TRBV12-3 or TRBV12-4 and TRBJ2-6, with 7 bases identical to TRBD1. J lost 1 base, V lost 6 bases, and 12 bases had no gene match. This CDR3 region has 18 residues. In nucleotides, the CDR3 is TGTGCCAGCAGGTTATCTCGGGACAGTTCTTCTGGGGCCAACGTCCTGACTTTC. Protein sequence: CASRLSRDSSSGANVLTF.

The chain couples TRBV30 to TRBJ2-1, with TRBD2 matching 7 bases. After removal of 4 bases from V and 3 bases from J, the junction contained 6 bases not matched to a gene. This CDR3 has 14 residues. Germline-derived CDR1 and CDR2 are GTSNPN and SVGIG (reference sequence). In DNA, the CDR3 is TGTGCCTGGACTGGGGGGGAGGACTACAATGAGCAGTTCTTC. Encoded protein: CAWTGGEDYNEQFF.

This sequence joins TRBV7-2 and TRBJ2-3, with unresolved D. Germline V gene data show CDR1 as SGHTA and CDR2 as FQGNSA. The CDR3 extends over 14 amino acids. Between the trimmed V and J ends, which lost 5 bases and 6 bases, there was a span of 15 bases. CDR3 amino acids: CASSPPNFGDTQYF. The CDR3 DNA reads TGTGCCAGCAGCCCCCCCAATTTTGGGGATACGCAGTATTTT.

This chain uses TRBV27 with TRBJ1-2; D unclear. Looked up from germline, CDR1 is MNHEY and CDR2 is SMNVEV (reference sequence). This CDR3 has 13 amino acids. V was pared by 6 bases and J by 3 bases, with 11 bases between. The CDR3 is CASSRWQYYGYTF. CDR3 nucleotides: TGTGCCAGCAGCCGCTGGCAGTACTATGGCTACACCTTC.

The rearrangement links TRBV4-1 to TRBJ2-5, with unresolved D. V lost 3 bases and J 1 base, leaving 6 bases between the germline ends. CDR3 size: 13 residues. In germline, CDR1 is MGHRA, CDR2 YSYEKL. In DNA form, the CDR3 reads TGCGCCAGCAGCCAGTGGATCCAAGAGACCCAGTACTTC. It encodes CASSQWIQETQYF.